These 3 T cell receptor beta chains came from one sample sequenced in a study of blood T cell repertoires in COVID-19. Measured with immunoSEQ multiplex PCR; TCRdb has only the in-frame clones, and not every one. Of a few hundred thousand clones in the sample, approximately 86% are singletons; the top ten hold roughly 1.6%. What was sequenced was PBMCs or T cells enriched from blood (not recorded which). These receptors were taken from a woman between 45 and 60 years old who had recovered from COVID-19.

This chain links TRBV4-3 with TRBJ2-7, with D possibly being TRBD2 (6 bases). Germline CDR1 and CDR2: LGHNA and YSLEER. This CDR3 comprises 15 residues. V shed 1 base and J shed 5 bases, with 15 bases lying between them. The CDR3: CASSQGVGSYNEQYF. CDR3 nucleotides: TGCGCCAGCAGCCAAGGAGTCGGGAGTTACAACGAGCAGTACTTC.

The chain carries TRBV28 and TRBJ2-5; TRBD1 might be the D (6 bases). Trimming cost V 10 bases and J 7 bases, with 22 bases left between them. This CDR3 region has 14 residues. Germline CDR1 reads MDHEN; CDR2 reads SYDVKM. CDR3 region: CATPYTGHNGTQYF. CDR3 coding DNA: TGTGCCACCCCCTATACAGGGCACAACGGGACCCAGTACTTC.

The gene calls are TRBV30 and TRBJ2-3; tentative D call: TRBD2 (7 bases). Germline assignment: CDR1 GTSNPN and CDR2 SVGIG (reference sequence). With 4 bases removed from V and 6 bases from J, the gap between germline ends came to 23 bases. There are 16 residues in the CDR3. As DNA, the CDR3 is TGTGCCTGGAACTCCCCCCCTAGCGGCCAGGGGGATACGCAGTATTTT. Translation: CAWNSPPSGQGDTQYF.